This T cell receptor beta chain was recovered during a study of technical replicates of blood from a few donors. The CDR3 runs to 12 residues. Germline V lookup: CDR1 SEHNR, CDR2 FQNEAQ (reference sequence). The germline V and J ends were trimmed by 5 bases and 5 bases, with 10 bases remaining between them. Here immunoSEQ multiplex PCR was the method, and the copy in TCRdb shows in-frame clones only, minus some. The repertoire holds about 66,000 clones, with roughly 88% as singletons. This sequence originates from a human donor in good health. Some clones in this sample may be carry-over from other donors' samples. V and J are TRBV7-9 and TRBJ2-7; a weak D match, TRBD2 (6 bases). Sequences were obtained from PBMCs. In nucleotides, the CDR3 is TGTGCCAGCAGCCCACCGGGGGACGAGCAGTACTTC. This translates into CASSPPGDEQYF.